Listed below are T cell receptor beta chains from one sample, sequenced in a study of OX40 agonist ivuxolimab in advanced cancers. Sequencing was performed with immunoSEQ multiplex PCR; in TCRdb, only in-frame clones are kept and a portion is missing. The table records tens of thousands of clones, 75% to 90% of them present only once. Sequences were derived from CD4+ or CD8+ T cells sorted from blood, sampled in a trial of the OX40 agonist ivuxolimab. These TCRs come from an adult with an advanced solid tumor such as melanoma, head and neck, liver or kidney cancer. Each CDR3 is given with its conserved first and last residue. D genes are given only for firm matches. Not every row has a clone size; where given, it reads once, few, many or a size class.

TRBD1,-,TRBV19,TRBJ1-2,TGTGCCAGTAGTGGGGACAGGCGACTGCTCTATGGCTACACCTTC,CASSGDRRLLYGYTF
TRBD2,-,TRBV13,TRBJ2-5,TGTGCCAGCAGCCCTAAGTTCAGTTCGACTAGCGGGGACCAAGAGACCCAGTACTTC,CASSPKFSSTSGDQETQYF
-,-,TRBV27,TRBJ1-1,TGTGCCACCCTAGGGGTGGCTGAAGCTTTCTTT,CATLGVAEAFF
-,-,TRBV9,TRBJ2-2,TGTGCCAGCAGCGTCTTCTCGAACACCGGGGAGCTGTTTTTT,CASSVFSNTGELFF
TRBD2,few,TRBV29-1,TRBJ2-1,TGCAGCGTTGAAGGCGAAGCGACTAGCGGATACAATGAGCAGTTCTTC,CSVEGEATSGYNEQFF
TRBD1,-,TRBV7-6,TRBJ1-1,TGTGCCAGCAGCCTCGACAGGGAGGGAGGGGGCACTGAAGCTTTCTTT,CASSLDREGGGTEAFF
-,-,TRBV5-1,TRBJ2-5,TGCGCCAGCAGCTTGGTGGGGCAAGAGACCCAGTACTTC,CASSLVGQETQYF
TRBD1,-,TRBV29-1,TRBJ1-2,TGCAGCGTTGTGGACAGGGGGCAGGACTATGGCTACACCTTC,CSVVDRGQDYGYTF
-,-,TRBV10-3,TRBJ2-1,TGTGCCATCAGTGAAGAAAGGGAGCAGTTCTTC,CAISEEREQFF
-,-,TRBV6-5,TRBJ1-1,TGTGCCAGCAGTTACGGGAGCACTGAAGCTTTCTTT,CASSYGSTEAFF
-,-,TRBV6-7,TRBJ2-7,TGTGCCAGCTGGGCAGGACAGACCTACGAGCAGTACTTC,CASWAGQTYEQYF
TRBD1,-,TRBV7-3,TRBJ2-2,TGTGCCAGCAGCACAGGACAGGGGGCCTCCGGGGAGCTGTTTTTT,CASSTGQGASGELFF
TRBD1,-,TRBV6-6,TRBJ1-2,TGTGCCAGCAGCCCCACAGGGGTGGACTATGGCTACACCTTC,CASSPTGVDYGYTF
TRBD1,-,TRBV28,TRBJ1-5,TGTGCCAGCAGCCGTCCATTAGGGGACAGATATAGCAATCAGCCCCAGCATTTT,CASSRPLGDRYSNQPQHF
TRBD1,-,TRBV5-1,TRBJ2-3,TGCGCCAGCAGTCCTCGGACAGGGCGTGGAGATACGCAGTATTTT,CASSPRTGRGDTQYF
-,-,TRBV30,TRBJ2-7,TGTGCCTGGACCCTAGGAGAGCTGACATTTTCCAACGAGCAGTACTTC,CAWTLGELTFSNEQYF